This TCR beta chain derives from a study of blood T cell repertoires in COVID-19. Study at large: Collection of acute and convalescent COVID-19 samples took place in the United States, Italy and Spain.

This clone occurred once. Germline assignment: CDR1 SGHVS and CDR2 FNYEAQ. This CDR3 is built from 13 residues. V lost 4 bases, J lost 7 bases, and 11 bases lay in between. Authors' methods: Reference gene primer amplification yielded estimated nucleated cell counts. Clones were sequenced by immunoSEQ multiplex PCR, and TCRdb holds only the in-frame ones, with some missing. The V and J calls and clone size were taken over from that table, and D and trimming were inferred from the DNA. The table lists about 260,000 clones, roughly 88% of them singletons. This receptor was taken from a human donor in a cohort sampled during active COVID-19. The sequenced sample was peripheral blood. The chain is built from TRBV7-6 and TRBJ1-3; tentatively, D is TRBD1 (5 bases). DNA for the CDR3: TGTGCCAGCAGCTCCCAGGGATTGAACACCATATATTTT. Translating gives CASSSQGLNTIYF.